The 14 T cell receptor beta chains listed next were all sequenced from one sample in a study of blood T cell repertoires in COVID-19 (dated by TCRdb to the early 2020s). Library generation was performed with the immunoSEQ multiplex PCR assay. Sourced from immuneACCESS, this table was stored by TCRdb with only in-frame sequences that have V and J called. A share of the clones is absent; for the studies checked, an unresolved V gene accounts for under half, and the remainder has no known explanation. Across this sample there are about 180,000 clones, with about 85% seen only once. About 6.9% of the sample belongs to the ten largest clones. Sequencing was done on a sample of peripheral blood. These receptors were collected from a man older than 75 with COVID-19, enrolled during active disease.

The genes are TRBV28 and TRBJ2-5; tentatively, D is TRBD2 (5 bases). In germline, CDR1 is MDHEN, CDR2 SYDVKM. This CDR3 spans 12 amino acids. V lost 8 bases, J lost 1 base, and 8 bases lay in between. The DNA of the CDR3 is TGTGCCAGCTGTGAGGGCCAAGAGACCCAGTACTTC. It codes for CASCEGQETQYF.

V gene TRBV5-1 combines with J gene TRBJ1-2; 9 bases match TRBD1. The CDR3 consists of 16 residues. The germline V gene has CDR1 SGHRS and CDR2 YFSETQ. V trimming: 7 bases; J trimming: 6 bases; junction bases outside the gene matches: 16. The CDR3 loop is CASANLVLGQGDGYTF. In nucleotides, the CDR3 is TGCGCCAGCGCGAACCTTGTCCTGGGACAGGGAGATGGCTACACCTTC.

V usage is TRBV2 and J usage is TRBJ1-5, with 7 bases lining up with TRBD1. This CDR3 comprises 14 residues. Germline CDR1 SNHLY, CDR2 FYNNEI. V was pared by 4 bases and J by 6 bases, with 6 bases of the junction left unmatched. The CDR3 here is CASSAGTVVQPQHF. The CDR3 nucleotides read TGTGCCAGCAGTGCCGGGACAGTGGTTCAGCCCCAGCATTTT.

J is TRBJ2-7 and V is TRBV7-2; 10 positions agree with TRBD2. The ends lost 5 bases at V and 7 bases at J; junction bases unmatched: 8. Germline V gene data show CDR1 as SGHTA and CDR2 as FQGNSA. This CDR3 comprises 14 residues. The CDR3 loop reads CASSSGLAVREQYF. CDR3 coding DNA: TGTGCCAGCAGCAGCGGACTAGCGGTTCGGGAGCAGTACTTC.

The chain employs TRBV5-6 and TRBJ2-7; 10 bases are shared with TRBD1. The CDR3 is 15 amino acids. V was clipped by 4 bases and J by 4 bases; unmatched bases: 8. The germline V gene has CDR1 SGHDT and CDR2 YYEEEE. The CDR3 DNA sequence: TGTGCCAGCAGCCCCGACAGGGGGCGGAGGTACGAGCAGTACTTC. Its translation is CASSPDRGRRYEQYF.

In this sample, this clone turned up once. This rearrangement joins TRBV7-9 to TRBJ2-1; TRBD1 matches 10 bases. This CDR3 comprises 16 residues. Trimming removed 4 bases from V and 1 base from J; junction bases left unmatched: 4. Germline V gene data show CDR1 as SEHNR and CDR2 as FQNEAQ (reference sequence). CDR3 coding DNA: TGTGCCAGCAGCTCCCTGGACAGGGGGTCCTACAATGAGCAGTTCTTC. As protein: CASSSLDRGSYNEQFF.

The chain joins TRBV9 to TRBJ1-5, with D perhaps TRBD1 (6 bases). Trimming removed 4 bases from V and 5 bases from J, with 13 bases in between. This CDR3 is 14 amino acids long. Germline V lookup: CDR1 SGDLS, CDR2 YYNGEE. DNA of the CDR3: TGTGCCAGCAGCCCCACAGGGACGGATCAGCCCCAGCATTTT. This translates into CASSPTGTDQPQHF.

CDR3 loop: CASRSTGEAWGYTF. The DNA of the CDR3 is TGTGCCAGCAGGTCAACGGGGGAGGCGTGGGGCTACACCTTC. The chain uses TRBV2 and TRBJ1-2; weak D call: TRBD1 (5 bases). From germline, CDR1 is SNHLY and CDR2 FYNNEI. The CDR3 loop spans 14 amino acids. V was trimmed by 6 bases and J by 8 bases, leaving 19 bases between them.

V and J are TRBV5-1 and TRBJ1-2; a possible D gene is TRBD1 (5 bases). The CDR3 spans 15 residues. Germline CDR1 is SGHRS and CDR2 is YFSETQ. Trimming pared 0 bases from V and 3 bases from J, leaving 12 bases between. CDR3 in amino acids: CASSLAYGGDYGYTF. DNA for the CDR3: TGCGCCAGCAGCTTGGCCTACGGGGGGGACTATGGCTACACCTTC.

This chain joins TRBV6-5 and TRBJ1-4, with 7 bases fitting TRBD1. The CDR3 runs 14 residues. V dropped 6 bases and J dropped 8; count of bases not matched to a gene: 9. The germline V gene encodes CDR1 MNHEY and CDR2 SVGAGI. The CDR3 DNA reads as TGTGCCAGCAGCCCGACAGGGCTAGGGGAAAAACTGTTTTTT. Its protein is CASSPTGLGEKLFF.

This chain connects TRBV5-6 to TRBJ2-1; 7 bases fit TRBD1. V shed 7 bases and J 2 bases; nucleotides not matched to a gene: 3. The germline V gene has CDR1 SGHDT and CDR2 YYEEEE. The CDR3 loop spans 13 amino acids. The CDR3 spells CASHRGPYNEQFF. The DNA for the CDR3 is TGTGCCAGCCACAGGGGACCCTACAATGAGCAGTTCTTC. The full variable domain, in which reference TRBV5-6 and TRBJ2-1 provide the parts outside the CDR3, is DAGVTQSPTHLIKTRGQQVTLRCSPKSGHDTVSWYQQALGQGPQFIFQYYEEEERQRGNFPDRFSGHQFPNYSSELNVNALLLGDSALYLCASHRGPYNEQFFGPGTRLTVL.

CDR3 loop: CASRSGLDNEQFF. The CDR3 DNA reads TGTGCCAGCCGCTCGGGACTCGACAATGAGCAGTTCTTC. The rearrangement joins TRBV5-5 to TRBJ2-1; D might be TRBD2 (6 bases). The CDR3 contains 13 residues. In germline, CDR1 is SGHKS, CDR2 YYEKEE (reference sequence). V gave up 7 bases and J gave up 5 bases, with 13 bases separating them.

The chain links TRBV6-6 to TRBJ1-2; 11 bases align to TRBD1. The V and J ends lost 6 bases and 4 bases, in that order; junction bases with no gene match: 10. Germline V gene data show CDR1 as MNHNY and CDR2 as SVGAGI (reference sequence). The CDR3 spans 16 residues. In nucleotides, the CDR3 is TGTGCCAGCAGCCGCCCCGGACAGGGGGCAAGCTATGGCTACACCTTC. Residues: CASSRPGQGASYGYTF.

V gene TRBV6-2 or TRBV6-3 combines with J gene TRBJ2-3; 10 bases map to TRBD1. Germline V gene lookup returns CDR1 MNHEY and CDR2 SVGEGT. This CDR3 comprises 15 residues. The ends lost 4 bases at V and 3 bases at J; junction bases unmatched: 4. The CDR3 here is CASSSRDRGTDTQYF. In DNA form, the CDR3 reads TGTGCCAGCAGTTCCCGGGACAGGGGTACAGATACGCAGTATTTT.